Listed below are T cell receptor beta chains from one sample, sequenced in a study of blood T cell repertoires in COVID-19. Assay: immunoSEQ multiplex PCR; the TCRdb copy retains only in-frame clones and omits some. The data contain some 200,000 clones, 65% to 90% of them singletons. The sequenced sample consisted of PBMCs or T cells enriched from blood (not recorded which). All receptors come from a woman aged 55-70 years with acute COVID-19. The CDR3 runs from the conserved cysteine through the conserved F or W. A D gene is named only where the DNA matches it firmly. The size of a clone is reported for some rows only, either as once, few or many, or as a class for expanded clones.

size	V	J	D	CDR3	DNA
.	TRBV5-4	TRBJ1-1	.	CASSSGMRNTEAFF	TGTGCCAGCAGCTCAGGGATGAGGAACACTGAAGCTTTCTTT
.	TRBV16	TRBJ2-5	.	CASSQGPSQETQYF	TGTGCCAGCAGCCAGGGGCCTTCCCAAGAGACCCAGTACTTC
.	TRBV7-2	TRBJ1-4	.	CASRWALNEKLFF	TGTGCCAGCAGATGGGCCCTGAATGAAAAACTGTTTTTT
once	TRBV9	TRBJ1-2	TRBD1	CASSAGDRVTYGYTF	TGTGCCAGCAGCGCAGGGGACAGGGTCACTTATGGCTACACCTTC
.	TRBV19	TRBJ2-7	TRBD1	CASQLTQGALEQYF	TGTGCCAGTCAATTAACTCAGGGGGCCCTCGAGCAGTACTTC
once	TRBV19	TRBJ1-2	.	CASSIEGRGYTF	TGTGCCAGTAGTATAGAAGGGAGGGGCTACACCTTC
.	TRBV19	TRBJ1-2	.	CASTREYFGYTF	TGTGCCAGTACCAGGGAATACTTTGGCTACACCTTC
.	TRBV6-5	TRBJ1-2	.	CASSSPGTSYGYTF	TGTGCCAGCAGTTCACCCGGGACATCTTATGGCTACACCTTC
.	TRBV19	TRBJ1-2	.	CASSMPRRAANYGYTF	TGTGCCAGTAGTATGCCCCGCAGGGCGGCTAACTATGGCTACACCTTC
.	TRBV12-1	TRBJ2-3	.	CGLQWREAPDTQYF	TGTGGCCTCCAATGGCGGGAGGCCCCAGATACGCAGTATTTT
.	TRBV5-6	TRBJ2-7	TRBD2	CASSSTSWEQYF	TGTGCCAGCAGCTCGACTAGCTGGGAGCAGTACTTC
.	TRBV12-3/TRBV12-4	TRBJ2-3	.	CASSFLSTQYF	TGTGCCAGCTCGTTCCTATCGACGCAGTATTTT
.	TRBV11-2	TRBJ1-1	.	CASSLGTGEAFF	TGTGCCAGCAGCTTAGGAACAGGGGAAGCTTTCTTT
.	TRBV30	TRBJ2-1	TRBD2	CAWARGGGYNEQFF	TGTGCCTGGGCGCGGGGGGGCGGCTACAATGAGCAGTTCTTC
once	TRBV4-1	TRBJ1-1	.	CASSHRGPAPEAFF	TGCGCCAGCAGCCACCGAGGGCCCGCCCCTGAAGCTTTCTTT
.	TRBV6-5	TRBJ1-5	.	CASSYSTGSNQPQHF	TGTGCCAGCAGTTACTCGACGGGTAGCAATCAGCCCCAGCATTTT
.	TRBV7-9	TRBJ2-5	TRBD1	CASSPTGRETQYF	TGTGCCAGCAGCCCGACAGGGAGAGAGACCCAGTACTTC
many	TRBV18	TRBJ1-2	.	CASSPDSGIYGYTF	TGTGCCAGCTCACCGGACAGTGGAATATATGGCTACACCTTC